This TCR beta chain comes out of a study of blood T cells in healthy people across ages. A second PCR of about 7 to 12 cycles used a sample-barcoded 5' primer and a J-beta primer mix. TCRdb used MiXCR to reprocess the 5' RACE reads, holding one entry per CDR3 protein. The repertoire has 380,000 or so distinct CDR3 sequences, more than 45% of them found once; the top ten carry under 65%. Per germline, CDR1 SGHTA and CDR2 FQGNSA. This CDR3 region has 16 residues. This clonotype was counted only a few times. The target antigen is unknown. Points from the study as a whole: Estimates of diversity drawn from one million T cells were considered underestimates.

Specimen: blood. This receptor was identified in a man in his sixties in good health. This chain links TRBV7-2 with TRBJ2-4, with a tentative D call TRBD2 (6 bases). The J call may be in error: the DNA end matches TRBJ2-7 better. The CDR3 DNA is TGTGCCAGCAGCTTGGAGGGCACAGGACCCCTTTCCGAGCAGTACTTC. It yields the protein CASSLEGTGPLSEQYF.